Reported below is one TCR beta chain. Its target is not known. These oral cavity squamous cell carcinomas were HPV-negative and locally advanced. PBMCs were not maintained or expanded in culture before analysis. The CDR3 loop spans 15 amino acids. Germline trimming cut 3 bases from V and 0 bases from J; bases unmatched to any gene: 2. The V gene's germline CDR1 is SGHRS and CDR2 YFSETQ. Data came from immunoSEQ multiplex PCR; TCRdb stores just in-frame clones and leaves some out. The data contain 14,000 or so clones, 55% to 75% of them singletons. The data derive from a study of neoadjuvant anti-PD-1 for oral cavity cancer. Background on the study: Patients without progression got a fourth dose around day 43. Findings of the study overall: After neoadjuvant nivolumab, PBMC T cell clonality was significantly higher in non-responders than responders.

Material: PBMCs, obtained before nivolumab (anti-PD-1) treatment. This chain uses TRBV5-1 with TRBJ1-5, with 8 bases identical to TRBD1. The source of this sequence is a person aged 35-79 years with oral cavity squamous cell carcinoma. CDR3 amino acids: CASSSQGDSNQPQHF. DNA of the CDR3: TGCGCCAGCAGCTCACAGGGGGATAGCAATCAGCCCCAGCATTTT.